The 23 T cell receptor beta chains below all came from one sample that was sequenced in a study of regulatory T cells in long-lasting Graves disease. TCR beta libraries were built with iRepertoire HTBI primers and Arm-PCR of CDR3 regions. MiXCR, run by TCRdb on the multiplex PCR reads, gives a single entry per CDR3 protein. Here the sample spans roughly 500,000 distinct CDR3 sequences, around 12% being singletons. Time point denoted: newly diagnosed GD, antithyroid drugs for less than 3 months. Scientists built the TCR library using RNA that was extracted from PBMCs. This same sample was also part of a study on T cells in Graves' hyperthyroidism and ophthalmopathy.

Material: peripheral blood mononuclear cells (PBMCs), obtained at new diagnosis, from a patient treated with antithyroid drugs. The receptors originated from a woman younger than 45 with Graves disease.

Worth noting for this clonotype: The CDR3 ends on some other residue instead of the conserved phenylalanine or tryptophan, so this is likely a read error. The chain employs TRBV20-1 and TRBJ2-1; no reliable D call. CDR3 size: 12 residues. Germline assignment: CDR1 DFQATT and CDR2 SNEGSKA (reference sequence). The DNA for the CDR3 is TGCAGCGCTAGGCCATCCTGGAATGAGCAGTTCCTC. It encodes CSARPSWNEQFL.

The V gene is TRBV20-1, the J gene TRBJ2-5; possibly TRBD1 for D (6 bases). The germline V gene has CDR1 DFQATT and CDR2 SNEGSKA (reference sequence). The CDR3 length is 13 residues. Trimming took off 1 base at V and 2 bases at J, with 8 bases between the two ends. The CDR3 nucleotides read TGCAGTGCTAGAGGGACAGCTCAAGAGACCCAGTACTTC. It is translated as CSARGTAQETQYF.

Of note for this clonotype: Relative to the germline gene, one junction end is altered; a read error may explain this. The chain links TRBV28 to TRBJ1-1; D remains ambiguous. Germline CDR1 reads MDHEN; CDR2 reads SYDVKM. This CDR3 comprises 13 residues. CDR3 residues: CASSLSLNTGAFF. DNA for the CDR3: TGTGCCAGCAGTTTATCCTTGAACACTGGAGCTTTCTTT.

This clonotype was observed many times. The rearrangement uses TRBV2 and TRBJ1-2, with a weak D call TRBD1 (5 bases). In germline, CDR1 is SNHLY, CDR2 FYNNEI. The CDR3 is 14 residues long. V lost 3 bases and J lost 8, with 16 bases in between. CDR3 amino acids: CASSDSVGGLGYTF. The CDR3, as DNA: TGTGCCAGCAGTGATTCAGTTGGGGGTCTCGGCTACACCTTC. Full variable domain (remainder filled in from reference TRBV2 and TRBJ1-2): EPEVTQTPSHQVTQMGQEVILRCVPISNHLYFYWYRQILGQKVEFLVSFYNNEISEKSEIFDDQFSVERPDGSNFTLKIRSTKLEDSAMYFCASSDSVGGLGYTFGSGTRLTVV.

This clonotype was detected ten times or more. The J gene is TRBJ2-1, the V gene TRBV9; D is possibly TRBD1 or TRBD2 (5 bases each). CDR3 length: 11 residues. Germline CDR1 is SGDLS and CDR2 is YYNGEE. Trimming took off 2 bases at V and 8 bases at J, with 5 bases between the two ends. The CDR3 sequence is CASSVGDEQFF. The CDR3 bases are TGTGCCAGCAGCGTGGGGGATGAGCAGTTCTTC.

This clonotype was seen ten or more times. V usage is TRBV19 and J usage is TRBJ1-1, with D possibly TRBD1 on 5 matching bases. V was cut by 3 bases and J by 0 bases, with 11 bases left in between. CDR1 and CDR2 (germline): LNHDA, SQIVND (reference sequence). The CDR3 is made up of 15 amino acids. The CDR3, as DNA: TGTGCCAGTAGTATCACGGACACGATGAACACTGAAGCTTTCTTT. Translated: CASSITDTMNTEAFF.

V is TRBV11-2 and J is TRBJ2-7; 8 bases fit TRBD1. CDR1 is SGHAT, CDR2 FQNNGV, per germline. The CDR3 length is 15 residues. V lost 5 bases, J lost 3 bases, and 9 bases stayed unmatched. The CDR3 DNA reads as TGTGCCAGCAGCCCCGGGACAGGTTGGGACTACGAGCAGTACTTC. Protein sequence: CASSPGTGWDYEQYF.

This clonotype was counted at least ten times. This chain uses TRBV18 with TRBJ2-3; D perhaps matches TRBD1 (5 bases). In germline, CDR1 is KGHSH, CDR2 LQKENI. V lost 8 bases and J lost 0, with 12 bases in between. The CDR3 has 14 amino acids. CDR3 bases: TGTGCCAGCACAAGGGGATTCAGCACAGATACGCAGTATTTT. It is translated as CASTRGFSTDTQYF.

The V call is TRBV12-3 or TRBV12-4, the J call TRBJ2-2, with D perhaps matching TRBD1 (5 bases). Trimming took off 3 bases at V and 5 bases at J, with 13 bases between the two ends. CDR3 size: 15 residues. The CDR3 DNA sequence: TGTGCCAGCAGTTTTCAGGGTTTTCGGACCGGGGAGCTGTTTTTT. The encoded protein is CASSFQGFRTGELFF.

Ten or more counts support this clonotype. V and J are TRBV18 and TRBJ2-1; 7 bases align to TRBD1. Germline trimming cut 0 bases from V and 1 base from J; bases unmatched to any gene: 0. The germline V gene has CDR1 KGHSH and CDR2 LQKENI. The CDR3 has 15 residues. CDR3 nucleotide sequence: TGTGCCAGCTCACCACCCAGGGGGTCCTACAATGAGCAGTTCTTC. Its protein product is CASSPPRGSYNEQFF.

This clonotype was recorded at least ten times. The chain recombines TRBV6-2 or TRBV6-3 with TRBJ2-6, with D possibly being TRBD1 (6 bases). CDR3 size: 16 residues. V lost 5 bases, J lost 0 bases, and 11 bases lay in between. Per germline, CDR1 MNHEY and CDR2 SVGEGT. Here the CDR3 reads CASSVDRVSGANVLTF. CDR3 sequence (DNA): TGTGCCAGCAGTGTGGACAGAGTCTCTGGGGCCAACGTCCTGACTTTC.

The table lists this clonotype with many counts. The chain's CDR3 is CASSYWRDRNTEAFF. CDR3 nucleotides: TGTGCCAGCAGTTACTGGCGGGACCGGAACACTGAAGCTTTCTTT. The rearrangement links TRBV6-5 to TRBJ1-1, with a weak D call TRBD1 (5 bases). There are 15 residues in the CDR3. From germline, CDR1 is MNHEY and CDR2 SVGAGI. V lost 1 base, J lost 1 base, and 10 bases lay in between.

This clonotype showed up many times. The chain recombines TRBV6-9 with TRBJ2-3, with D tentatively TRBD1 or TRBD2 (5 bases each). Trimming removed 3 bases at V and 6 bases at J, with 16 bases between. The germline V gene encodes CDR1 MNHGY and CDR2 SVAAGI. The CDR3 has 15 residues. CDR3: CASSYRGDPTDTQYF. In nucleotides, the CDR3 is TGTGCCAGCAGTTACCGAGGGGACCCAACGGATACGCAGTATTTT.

To note about this clonotype: Its ends do not fully match the called genes, so a read error is possible. The chain carries TRBV5-5 and TRBJ2-3, with TRBD2 matching 8 bases. The CDR3 is 17 amino acids. Germline values: CDR1 SGHKS, CDR2 YYEKEE (reference sequence). The CDR3 nucleotides are TGTTCCAGCAGCTTGAATACGAAGCGGGAGAACACAGATACGCAGTATTTT. It is translated as CSSSLNTKRENTDTQYF.

The chain is built from TRBV18 and TRBJ1-2; 10 bases are a match to TRBD1. Trimming removed 3 bases from V and 3 bases from J; junction bases left unmatched: 7. Germline CDR1 is KGHSH and CDR2 is LQKENI. The CDR3 contains 16 residues. The CDR3 reads CASSPALTGGDYGYTF. CDR3 in DNA: TGTGCCAGCTCACCTGCCTTGACAGGGGGCGACTATGGCTACACCTTC.

As concerns this clonotype: This likely reflects a read error, since a far larger clone is one base away. This sequence joins TRBV25-1 and TRBJ2-7, with TRBD2 identical over 8 bases. The CDR3 runs to 16 residues. CDR1 is MGHDK, CDR2 SYGVNS, per germline. The CDR3 DNA is TGTGCCAGCAGTTTCCTGACGGGAGGGAGCTCCTACGAGCAGCACTTC. It encodes CASSFLTGGSSYEQHF.

This clonotype was counted at least ten times. One junction end does not reproduce the germline sequence, and a read error may be involved. The chain is built from TRBV5-1 and TRBJ2-3; 9 bases line up with TRBD1. Germline V gene lookup returns CDR1 SGHRS and CDR2 YFSETQ. CDR3 length: 15 amino acids. As DNA, the CDR3 is TGTGCCAGCAGCTTGGCACAGGGGGCGCGGGATACGCAGTATTTT. It is translated as CASSLAQGARDTQYF.

This clonotype was found many times. The rearrangement links TRBV2 to TRBJ2-5; D perhaps matches TRBD2 (6 bases). V gave up 7 bases and J gave up 5 bases, with 14 bases separating them. This CDR3 region has 13 residues. Germline CDR1 and CDR2: SNHLY and FYNNEI. CDR3: CASTGEVRETQYF. For the CDR3, the DNA is TGTGCCAGCACTGGGGAGGTGCGGGAGACCCAGTACTTC.

This clonotype was found many times. The V call is TRBV2, the J call TRBJ2-3; D is perhaps TRBD2 (5 bases). V was shortened by 2 bases and J by 10 bases, with 13 bases between the two germline ends. Germline V gene lookup returns CDR1 SNHLY and CDR2 FYNNEI. CDR3 length equals 13 residues. The CDR3 DNA sequence: TGTGCCAGCAGTGAAACCGGGGATGGTGCGCAGTATTTT. Translated, it gives CASSETGDGAQYF.

This chain links TRBV5-6 with TRBJ2-5; D unresolved. V dropped 5 bases and J dropped 0 bases, with 23 bases sitting between them. CDR3 length: 18 amino acids. Germline V gene lookup returns CDR1 SGHDT and CDR2 YYEEEE. For the CDR3, the DNA is TGTGCCAGCAGTCCTAATCCTGGACGGGTAAAGTACCAAGAGACCCAGTACTTC. Protein sequence: CASSPNPGRVKYQETQYF.

Points on this clonotype: A clone one base away is much larger, so this may be a read error. CDR3 loop: CASAQLLTGGYYGYTF. As DNA, the CDR3 is TGTGCCAGCGCACAGCTTCTGACAGGGGGGTACTATGGCTACACCTTC. This sequence joins TRBV18 and TRBJ1-2, with 9 positions matching TRBD1. The V segment lost 8 bases and the J segment 3 bases; nucleotides outside the gene matches: 13. Germline CDR1 is KGHSH and CDR2 is LQKENI. The CDR3 covers 16 residues. The full variable domain, completed using reference TRBV18 and TRBJ1-2, is NAGVMQNPRHLVRRRGQEARLRCSPMKGHSHVYWYRQLPEEGLKFMVYLQKENIIDESGMPKERFSAEFPKEGPSILRIQQVVRGDSAAYFCASAQLLTGGYYGYTFGSGTRLTVV.

Regarding this clonotype: A far larger clone is off by one base, so a read error is likely. V and J are TRBV2 and TRBJ2-7, with 9 bases that match TRBD2. V was clipped by 1 base and J by 7 bases; unmatched bases: 8. This CDR3 has 15 residues. Germline CDR1 and CDR2: SNHLY and FYNNEI. The DNA for the CDR3 is TGTGCCAGCAGTGAAGGGCTAGCGGGGCTCAATGAGCAGTACTTC. Its translation: CASSEGLAGLNEQYF.

This chain joins TRBV12-3 or TRBV12-4 and TRBJ2-3; TRBD1 matches 9 bases. With 7 bases clipped from V and 4 bases from J, the junction kept 9 bases outside the gene matches. This CDR3 has 15 residues. The CDR3 DNA reads TGTGCCAGCAATCCGGACAGGGGTAGGGCAGATACGCAGTATTTT. It yields the protein CASNPDRGRADTQYF.